Below, one T cell receptor beta chain is given with its context. This record belongs to a study of blood T cell repertoires in COVID-19. Study-level information: T cells, B-cell-depleted T cells, or PBMCs supplied cDNA or gDNA.

Using immunoSEQ multiplex PCR, the repertoire was profiled, and TCRdb retains in-frame clones only, with some absent. Here the sample spans 75,000 or so clones, over 75% being singletons. V dropped 4 bases and J dropped 2; count of bases not matched to a gene: 20. Germline CDR1 is SGDLS and CDR2 is YYNGEE. The CDR3 is 19 amino acids. The sample consisted of peripheral blood. The receptor was isolated from a man aged 50 to 60 with acute or convalescent COVID-19. V and J are TRBV9 and TRBJ2-5, with TRBD2 identical over 7 bases. In DNA, the CDR3 is TGTGCCAGCAGCCACCCCCGGGGACTATCGGGCGACCTACAAGAGACCCAGTACTTC. Translated: CASSHPRGLSGDLQETQYF.